This is a list of T cell receptor beta chains from one sample in a study of T-cell memory formation after mild COVID-19. A single record per CDR3 protein comes from TCRdb applying MiXCR to the 5' RACE reads. The sample shows around 30,000 distinct CDR3 sequences, about 12% of them seen only once. The sample was PBMCs or a T cell subset sorted from them (not recorded which). The receptor set was obtained from an adult woman who had mild COVID-19 (a few samples of this study predate the infection). Cell type and time point are not known. Both conserved end residues are part of each CDR3. D genes are given only for firm matches. Clone size, where shown, is once, few, many, or a class for clones that have expanded.

D,V,size,J,DNA,CDR3
TRBD2,TRBV7-8,many,TRBJ2-2,TGTGCCAGCAGCTTTTCCAGGACTAGCGGGACCGGGGAGCTGTTTTTT,CASSFSRTSGTGELFF
TRBD1,TRBV6-1,many,TRBJ1-3,TGTGCCAGCAGTGCAGGGGGCGCCTCTGGAAACACCATATATTTT,CASSAGGASGNTIYF
-,TRBV3-1,many,TRBJ2-7,TGTGCCAGCAGGGCCTCGTCGGCCCTCTCCTACGAGCAGTACTTC,CASRASSALSYEQYF
-,TRBV4-1,many,TRBJ2-1,TGCGCCAGCAGCCTACAAATGGGGGAGAGAGAGCAGTTCTTC,CASSLQMGEREQFF
TRBD1,TRBV12-3/TRBV12-4,many,TRBJ2-3,TGTGCCAGCACTGGGTCAGGGGGCGCAGATACGCAGTATTTT,CASTGSGGADTQYF
-,TRBV19,many,TRBJ2-6,TGTGCCAGTACCGCCAATAAACCGGGGGCCAACGTCCTGACTTTC,CASTANKPGANVLTF
TRBD2,TRBV12-3/TRBV12-4,many,TRBJ2-3,TGTGCCAGCAGTCTGGGACTAGCTAGTACCACAGATACGCAGTATTTT,CASSLGLASTTDTQYF
-,TRBV30,many,TRBJ2-6,TGTGCCTGGAGGGGGAGTGGAGCCAACGTCCTGACTTTC,CAWRGSGANVLTF
-,TRBV20-1,many,TRBJ2-1,TGCAGTGCTAGAGAGCAGGGGCCCTACAATGAGCAGTTCTTC,CSAREQGPYNEQFF
TRBD2,TRBV6-2/TRBV6-3,many,TRBJ2-3,TGTGCCAGCAGTTACTCGACTAGCGGGAGGTTCACAGATACGCAGTATTTT,CASSYSTSGRFTDTQYF
-,TRBV3-1,many,TRBJ1-2,TGTGCCAGCAGCCATGGGGCCCTCTATGGCTACACCTTC,CASSHGALYGYTF
-,TRBV5-4,many,TRBJ1-1,TGTGCCAGCACCTCACAACAGGGTAGGGAAGCTTTCTTT,CASTSQQGREAFF
-,TRBV2,many,TRBJ2-7,TGTGCCAGCACCGACTGGAGATACGAGCAGTACTTC,CASTDWRYEQYF
TRBD2,TRBV20-1,-,TRBJ2-7,TGCAGTGCTAGAGATGGTCGGGAGGGCAACGAGCAGTACTTC,CSARDGREGNEQYF
-,TRBV11-3,many,TRBJ1-2,TGTGCCAGCAGCTCAACCCAGGGCCTTGGGGGCTACACCTTC,CASSSTQGLGGYTF
TRBD1,TRBV5-1,many,TRBJ1-6,TGCGCCAGAATATCCCGGGACAGTTTTAATTCACCCCTCCACTTT,CARISRDSFNSPLHF
TRBD2,TRBV14,few,TRBJ2-1,TGTGCCAGCAGCCTACTAGCGAGCTCCTACAATGAGCAGTTCTTC,CASSLLASSYNEQFF
-,TRBV5-6,many,TRBJ2-5,TGTGCCAGCAGCCCCAAACGAAAATTATTAGGGAGGGGGGGCCAAGAGACCCAGTACTTC,CASSPKRKLLGRGGQETQYF
-,TRBV14,many,TRBJ1-2,TGTGCCAGCAGCCCCGGGGTTAGGGGCGGCTACACCTTC,CASSPGVRGGYTF
TRBD2,TRBV5-1,many,TRBJ2-1,TGCGCCAGCAGCTTGAGTCCTCTAGCGGGGGGGTACAATGAGCAGTTCTTC,CASSLSPLAGGYNEQFF
-,TRBV2,many,TRBJ1-2,TGTGCCAGCAGACAGGCCTCGGCTCTTAACTATGGCTACACCTTC,CASRQASALNYGYTF
TRBD2,TRBV7-2,-,TRBJ2-3,TGTGCCAGCAGCTCTACTAGCGGGGGGGCCTCAGATACGCAGTATTTT,CASSSTSGGASDTQYF
TRBD1,TRBV20-1,-,TRBJ1-4,TGCAGTGCTACGACAGGGGGGACTAATGAAAAACTGTTTTTT,CSATTGGTNEKLFF
TRBD2,TRBV6-1,many,TRBJ2-1,TGTGCCAGCAACCCGGGACTAAGATCCTACAATGAGCAGTTCTTC,CASNPGLRSYNEQFF
-,TRBV27,many,TRBJ2-7,TGTGCCAGCAGTCAATTTGGGTCCTACGAGCAGTACTTC,CASSQFGSYEQYF
-,TRBV11-2,many,TRBJ1-1,TGTGCCAGCCCGTCCTTAGGGCCTACTCCGGTGGGCACTGAAGCTTTCTTT,CASPSLGPTPVGTEAFF
TRBD1,TRBV20-1,medium-sized,TRBJ1-2,TGCAGTGCTAGACAAAGGGGACAGGTTATAGGAGGCTACACCTTC,CSARQRGQVIGGYTF
TRBD1,TRBV28,many,TRBJ2-7,TGTGCCAGCACCCCGCAAACAGGGGGCTCCTACGAGCAGTACTTC,CASTPQTGGSYEQYF
-,TRBV5-1,many,TRBJ2-3,TGCGCCACCAACCCCACAGATACGCAGTATTTT,CATNPTDTQYF
-,TRBV19,many,TRBJ2-1,TGTGCCACCGGGTCCCATAGCTCCTACAATGAGCAGTTCTTC,CATGSHSSYNEQFF
TRBD1,TRBV30,many,TRBJ1-5,TGTGCCTGGTCCCCTCACTGGGACAGCTCGAGCAATCAGCCCCAGCATTTT,CAWSPHWDSSSNQPQHF
TRBD1,TRBV27,many,TRBJ2-3,TGTGCCAGCAGTCACCGGACAGGGGACGATACGCAGTATTTT,CASSHRTGDDTQYF
-,TRBV2,many,TRBJ1-4,TGTGCCAGCAGTGCCCCCCGGGACGATAATGAAAAACTGTTTTTT,CASSAPRDDNEKLFF